This T cell receptor beta chain emerged from a study of blood T cell repertoires in COVID-19. Whole-study context: Donors in the United States, Italy and Spain gave samples during acute or convalescent COVID-19. Sources were T cells, B-cell-depleted T cells, or PBMCs; the material itself was cDNA or gDNA.

Germline assignment: CDR1 MNHEY and CDR2 SMNVEV (reference sequence). The V segment lost 5 bases and the J segment 5 bases; nucleotides outside the gene matches: 10. This CDR3 is 15 amino acids long. This clone was seen a handful of times. Authors' data handling: Amplification with reference gene primers provided the estimates of nucleated cell counts. Sequenced by immunoSEQ multiplex PCR; TCRdb stores in-frame clones only, minus some. The DNA gave D and trimming, while V, J and clone size come from that table. This sample has 80,000 to 90,000 clones, with roughly 86% found just once. V is TRBV27 and J is TRBJ1-2; 8 bases align to TRBD1. The specimen was peripheral blood. The source of this sequence is a woman over 75 with acute or convalescent COVID-19. The CDR3 DNA follows: TGTGCCAGCAGTCTACGGACAGGGCAGGGGTATGGCTACACCTTC. Amino acids: CASSLRTGQGYGYTF.